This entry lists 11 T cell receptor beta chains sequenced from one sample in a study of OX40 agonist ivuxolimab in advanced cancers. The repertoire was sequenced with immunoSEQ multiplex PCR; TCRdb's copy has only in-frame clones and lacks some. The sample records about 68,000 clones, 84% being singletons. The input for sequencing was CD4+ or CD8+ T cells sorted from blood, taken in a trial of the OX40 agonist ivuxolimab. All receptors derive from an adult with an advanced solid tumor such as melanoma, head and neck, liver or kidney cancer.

CDR3 sequence: CASSRLEGEQYF. CDR3 nucleotide sequence: TGTGCCAGCAGTAGACTAGAGGGCGAGCAGTACTTC. The chain combines TRBV6-1 with TRBJ2-7; D is possibly TRBD2 (6 bases). Trimming pared 5 bases from V and 6 bases from J, leaving 11 bases between. Germline V gene sequence: CDR1 MNHNS, CDR2 SASEGT. The CDR3 sequence is 12 residues long.

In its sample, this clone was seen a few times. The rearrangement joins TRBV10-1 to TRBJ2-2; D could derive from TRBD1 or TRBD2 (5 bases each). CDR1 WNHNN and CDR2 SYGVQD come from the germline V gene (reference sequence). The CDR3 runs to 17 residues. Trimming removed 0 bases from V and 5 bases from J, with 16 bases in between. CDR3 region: CASSESRGRDPTGELFF. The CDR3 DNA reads TGCGCCAGCAGTGAGTCCCGAGGCAGGGACCCTACCGGGGAGCTGTTTTTT.

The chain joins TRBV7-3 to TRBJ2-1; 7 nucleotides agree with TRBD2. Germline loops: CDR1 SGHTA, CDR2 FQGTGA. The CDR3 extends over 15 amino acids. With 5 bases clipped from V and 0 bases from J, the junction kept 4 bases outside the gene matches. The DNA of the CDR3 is TGTGCCAGCAGCCCCAGCGGGAACTCCTACAATGAGCAGTTCTTC. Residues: CASSPSGNSYNEQFF.

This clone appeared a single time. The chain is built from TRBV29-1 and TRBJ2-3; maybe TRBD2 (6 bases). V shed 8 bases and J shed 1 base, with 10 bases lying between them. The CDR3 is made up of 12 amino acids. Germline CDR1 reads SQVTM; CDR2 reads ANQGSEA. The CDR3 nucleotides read TGCAGCTTCGGGGGTGGCACAGATACGCAGTATTTT. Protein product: CSFGGGTDTQYF.

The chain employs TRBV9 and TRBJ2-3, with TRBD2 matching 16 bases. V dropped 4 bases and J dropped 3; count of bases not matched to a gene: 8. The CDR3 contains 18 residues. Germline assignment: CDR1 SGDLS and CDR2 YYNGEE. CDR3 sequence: CASSLGLAGGLQTDTQYF. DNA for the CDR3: TGTGCCAGCAGCTTGGGACTAGCGGGAGGGCTTCAGACAGATACGCAGTATTTT.

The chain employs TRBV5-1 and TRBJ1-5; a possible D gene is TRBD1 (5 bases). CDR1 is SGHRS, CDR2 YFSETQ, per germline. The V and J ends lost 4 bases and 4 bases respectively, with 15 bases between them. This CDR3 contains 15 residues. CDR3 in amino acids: CASSPRGDRNQPQHF. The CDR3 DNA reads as TGCGCCAGCAGCCCGCGGGGGGATAGGAATCAGCCCCAGCATTTT. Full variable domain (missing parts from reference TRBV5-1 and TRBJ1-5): KAGVTQTPRYLIKTRGQQVTLSCSPISGHRSVSWYQQTPGQGLQFLFEYFSETQRNKGNFPGRFSGRQFSNSRSEMNVSTLELGDSALYLCASSPRGDRNQPQHFGDGTRLSIL.

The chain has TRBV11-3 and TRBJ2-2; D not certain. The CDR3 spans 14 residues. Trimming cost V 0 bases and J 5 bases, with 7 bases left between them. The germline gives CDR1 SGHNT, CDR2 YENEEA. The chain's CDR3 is CASSLESRTGELFF. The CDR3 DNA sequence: TGTGCCAGCAGCTTAGAATCACGGACCGGGGAGCTGTTTTTT.

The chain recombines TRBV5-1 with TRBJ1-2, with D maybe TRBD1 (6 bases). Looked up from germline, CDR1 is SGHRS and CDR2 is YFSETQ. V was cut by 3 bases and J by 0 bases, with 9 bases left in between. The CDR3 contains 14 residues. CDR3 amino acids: CASSWDIANYGYTF. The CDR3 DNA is TGCGCCAGCAGCTGGGACATAGCTAACTATGGCTACACCTTC.

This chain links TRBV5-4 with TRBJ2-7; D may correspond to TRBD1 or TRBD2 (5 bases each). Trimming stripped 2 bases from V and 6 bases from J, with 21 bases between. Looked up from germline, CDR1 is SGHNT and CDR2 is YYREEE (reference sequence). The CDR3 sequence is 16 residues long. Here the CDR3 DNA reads TGTGCCAGCAGCTTTAACCAGGGCATAGAGGGTTTCGAGCAGTACTTC. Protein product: CASSFNQGIEGFEQYF.

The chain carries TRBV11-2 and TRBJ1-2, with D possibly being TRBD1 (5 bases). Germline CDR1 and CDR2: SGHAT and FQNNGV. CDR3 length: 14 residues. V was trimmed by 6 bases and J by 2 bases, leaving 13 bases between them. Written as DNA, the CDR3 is TGTGCCAGCAGTTTAAATAGGGGAAACTATGGCTACACCTTC. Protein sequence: CASSLNRGNYGYTF.

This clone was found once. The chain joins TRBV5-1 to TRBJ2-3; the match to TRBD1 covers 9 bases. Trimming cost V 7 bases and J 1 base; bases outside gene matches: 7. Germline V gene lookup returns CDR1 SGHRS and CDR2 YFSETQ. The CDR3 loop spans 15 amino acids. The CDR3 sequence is CASSGGTGRTDTQYF. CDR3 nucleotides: TGCGCCAGCTCGGGCGGGACAGGGCGCACAGATACGCAGTATTTT.